This TCR beta chain was documented in a study of human T cells and chemical hapten exposure. Across the study: It was small differences in pooled library volume that mainly caused per-sample TCR yields to vary.

Library preparation tagged each individual cDNA molecule with a unique molecular identifier. One entry per CDR3 protein results from TCRdb running MiXCR on the 5' RACE reads. The sample carries about 140,000 distinct CDR3 sequences, roughly 4% recorded once. This clonotype was seen at least ten times. Its antigen remains unidentified. Overall study findings and caveats: Sensitizing with DPC caused no change in TCRs above 1 in 1000 frequency.

V gave up 6 bases and J gave up 6 bases; unmatched junction bases: 5. Germline V lookup: CDR1 DFQATT, CDR2 SNEGSKA (reference sequence). The CDR3 contains 12 residues. Unfractionated whole blood was the source of the extracted total RNA. This rearrangement joins TRBV20-1 to TRBJ1-5, with 7 bases fitting TRBD1. The receptor comes from a female donor in good health. The CDR3 sequence is CSARDSRQPQHF. In nucleotides, the CDR3 is TGCAGTGCCAGGGACAGTCGTCAGCCCCAGCATTTT.